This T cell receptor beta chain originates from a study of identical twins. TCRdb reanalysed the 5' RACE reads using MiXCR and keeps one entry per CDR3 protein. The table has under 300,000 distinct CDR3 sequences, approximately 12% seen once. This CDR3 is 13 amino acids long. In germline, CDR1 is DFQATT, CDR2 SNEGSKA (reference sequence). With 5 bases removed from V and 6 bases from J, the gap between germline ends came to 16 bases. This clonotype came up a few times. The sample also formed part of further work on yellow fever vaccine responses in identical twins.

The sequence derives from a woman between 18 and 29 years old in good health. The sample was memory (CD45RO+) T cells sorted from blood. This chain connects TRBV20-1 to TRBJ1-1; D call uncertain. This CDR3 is CSAAVGAGPEAFF. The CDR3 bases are TGCAGTGCTGCGGTGGGCGCTGGGCCTGAAGCTTTCTTT.